The 2 T cell receptor beta chains below come from one sample, sequenced in a study of blood T cells in healthy people across ages. The second PCR ran about 6 to 11 cycles with a sample-barcoded 5' primer and J-beta primers. Each CDR3 protein gets one entry after TCRdb re-called the 5' RACE reads with MiXCR. The sample includes fewer than 700,000 distinct CDR3 sequences, 47% of them seen just once. Sequencing was performed on blood. The receptors were gathered from a man at least 80 years old in good health.

This sequence joins TRBV6-2 or TRBV6-3 and TRBJ2-7; D is possibly TRBD1 or TRBD2 (5 bases each). This CDR3 is 14 amino acids long. Trimming pared 6 bases from V and 3 bases from J, leaving 15 bases between. The V gene's germline CDR1 is MNHEY and CDR2 SVGEGT. In nucleotides, the CDR3 is TGTGCCAGCAGGAGAGCCGGGACGGTCTACGAGCAGTACTTC. Protein product: CASRRAGTVYEQYF.

The chain has TRBV2 and TRBJ2-5, with TRBD1 as a possible D gene (6 bases). The CDR3 consists of 14 residues. Per the germline V gene, CDR1 is SNHLY and CDR2 is FYNNEI. Trimming took off 6 bases at V and 11 bases at J, with 22 bases between the two ends. DNA for the CDR3: TGTGCCAGCAGCCTAAACCCCCAGGGGAGCTGGCAGTACTTC. Translated, it gives CASSLNPQGSWQYF.